This is a list of T cell receptor beta chains from one sample in a study of identical twins. TCRdb reprocessed the 5' RACE reads with MiXCR, giving one entry per CDR3 protein. The sample lists some 1,700,000 distinct CDR3 sequences; about 31% were seen once. The sample was cord blood. Source of these receptors: a newborn girl in good health. The CDR3 runs from the conserved cysteine through the conserved F or W. Each record gives: V gene, clone size, J gene, D gene, CDR3 DNA, CDR3 protein. A D gene is named only where the DNA matches it firmly. Clone size is not always given. Where it is, it says once, few, many or a class for expanded clones.

V: TRBV19
size: few
J: TRBJ1-5
D: -
DNA: TGTGCCAGTAGTATCTGGGACTCATCCAATCAGCCCCAGCATTTT
CDR3: CASSIWDSSNQPQHF

V: TRBV2
size: -
J: TRBJ1-4
D: TRBD1
DNA: TGTGCCAGCAGGCCCGACAGGGCAACTAATGAAAAACTGTTTTTT
CDR3: CASRPDRATNEKLFF

V: TRBV2
size: few
J: TRBJ2-1
D: TRBD2
DNA: TGTGCCAGCTGTCGCGGGGGCTCCTACAATGAGCAGTTCTTC
CDR3: CASCRGGSYNEQFF

V: TRBV10-2
size: -
J: TRBJ2-3
D: -
DNA: TGCGCCAGCAGTGACGCGGGGCAGAGCACAGATACGCAGTATTTT
CDR3: CASSDAGQSTDTQYF

V: TRBV21-1
size: once
J: TRBJ1-4
D: -
DNA: TGTGCCAGCAGAAGGCGGGCCTCAAACCAGGCTAATGTAAAACTGTTTTTT
CDR3: CASRRRASNQANVKLFF

V: TRBV4-1
size: -
J: TRBJ2-1
D: TRBD2
DNA: TGCGCCAGCAGCCAGTTGCGGGCTAGCGGCAATGAGCAGTTCTTC
CDR3: CASSQLRASGNEQFF

V: TRBV25-1
size: -
J: TRBJ2-1
D: -
DNA: TGTGCCAGCAGTGCGAGTTCAAGCTCCTACAATGAGCAGTTCTTC
CDR3: CASSASSSSYNEQFF

V: TRBV3-1
size: -
J: TRBJ1-5
D: -
DNA: TGTGCCAGCAGCCAAGAAGTTGGGGGGCCCAATCAGCCCCAGCATTTT
CDR3: CASSQEVGGPNQPQHF

V: TRBV7-2
size: -
J: TRBJ2-1
D: -
DNA: TGTGCCAGCAGCTTAGGTAGCCGCCCCTACAATGAGCAGTTCTTC
CDR3: CASSLGSRPYNEQFF

V: TRBV28
size: few
J: TRBJ2-3
D: -
DNA: TGTGCCAGCAGTACACGGGACACAGATACGCAGTATTTT
CDR3: CASSTRDTDTQYF

V: TRBV20-1
size: -
J: TRBJ1-2
D: TRBD1
DNA: TGCAGTGCTAGAGCCCCGGGACAGCACAACTATGGCTACACCTTC
CDR3: CSARAPGQHNYGYTF

V: TRBV29-1
size: many
J: TRBJ2-1
D: TRBD2
DNA: TGCAGCGTCCTTGGACTAGCAAGCTCCTACAATGAGCAGTTCTTC
CDR3: CSVLGLASSYNEQFF

V: TRBV12-3/TRBV12-4
size: few
J: TRBJ1-5
D: TRBD1
DNA: TGTGCCAGCAGTCACCATGACAGGGGAGAGGATCAGCCCCAGCATTTT
CDR3: CASSHHDRGEDQPQHF

V: TRBV20-1
size: -
J: TRBJ1-5
D: -
DNA: TGCAGTGCTAGGACCTATAGCAATCAGCCCCAGCATTTT
CDR3: CSARTYSNQPQHF

V: TRBV4-1
size: -
J: TRBJ1-5
D: TRBD1
DNA: TGCGCCAGCAGCCAAGATTATCAACAGGGGGGTCAGCCCCAGCATTTT
CDR3: CASSQDYQQGGQPQHF

V: TRBV27
size: -
J: TRBJ2-7
D: -
DNA: TGTGCCAGCAGTTACCGAGGACAGCTTTACTACGAGCAGTACTTC
CDR3: CASSYRGQLYYEQYF

V: TRBV28
size: many
J: TRBJ2-3
D: TRBD1
DNA: TGTGCCAGCAGTCGACAGGGGGGAGATACGCAGTATTTT
CDR3: CASSRQGGDTQYF

V: TRBV7-9
size: -
J: TRBJ2-7
D: -
DNA: TGTGCCAGCAGCTTAGCTGGGACGGGGGGCTTATACAATGAGCAGTACTTC
CDR3: CASSLAGTGGLYNEQYF

V: TRBV20-1
size: -
J: TRBJ2-2
D: TRBD2
DNA: TGCAGTGCTAAGCTAGCGGGGGGGCCTTTGACCGGGGAGCTGTTTTTT
CDR3: CSAKLAGGPLTGELFF

V: TRBV27
size: -
J: TRBJ2-1
D: TRBD2
DNA: TGTGCCATTAAGCGACTAGCGGGAGATTGGAACGCCAATGAGCAGTTCTTC
CDR3: CAIKRLAGDWNANEQFF

V: TRBV28
size: -
J: TRBJ2-2
D: -
DNA: TGTGCCAGCAGTTTCCCCTTTCCCCGCGGGAAGTCGGACGGGGAGCTGTTTTTT
CDR3: CASSFPFPRGKSDGELFF

V: TRBV15
size: -
J: TRBJ2-1
D: TRBD2
DNA: TGTGCCACCAGCAGAGCCATAGCGGGAGGACTCAATGAGCAGTTCTTC
CDR3: CATSRAIAGGLNEQFF

V: TRBV20-1
size: -
J: TRBJ2-3
D: -
DNA: TGCAGTGCTAGAAAGATTTGCGGGGTCCCAGATACGCAGTATTTT
CDR3: CSARKICGVPDTQYF

V: TRBV3-1
size: -
J: TRBJ2-1
D: TRBD2
DNA: TGTGCCAGCAGCCAAGTCGAGACTAGCGGATCAGGAGAGCAGTTATTC
CDR3: CASSQVETSGSGEQLF

V: TRBV12-3/TRBV12-4
size: few
J: TRBJ1-2
D: TRBD1
DNA: TGTGCCAGCAAGACAGGGGAGGGCTATGGCTACACCTTC
CDR3: CASKTGEGYGYTF

V: TRBV12-3/TRBV12-4
size: -
J: TRBJ2-2
D: TRBD2
DNA: TGTGCCAGCGCGGCTAGCGGGAGACCCGGGGAGCTGTTTTTT
CDR3: CASAASGRPGELFF

V: TRBV7-9
size: -
J: TRBJ2-7
D: -
DNA: TGTGCCAGCAGCTTAGCGGCGTTAACCTACGAGCAGTACTTC
CDR3: CASSLAALTYEQYF

V: TRBV27
size: -
J: TRBJ1-4
D: TRBD1
DNA: TGTGCCAGCAGCACCCGGGACAGGGATTGGAATGAAAAACTGTTTTTT
CDR3: CASSTRDRDWNEKLFF

V: TRBV5-1
size: few
J: TRBJ2-7
D: -
DNA: TGCGCCAGCAGCTTGGTCGCAGGGACTTACTACGAGCAGTACTTC
CDR3: CASSLVAGTYYEQYF

V: TRBV18
size: -
J: TRBJ2-3
D: -
DNA: TGTGCCAGCTCACCGGTCCGGGCCACAGATACGCAGTATTTT
CDR3: CASSPVRATDTQYF

V: TRBV2
size: -
J: TRBJ2-1
D: -
DNA: TGTGCCAGCAGTGAAGGGCCCCTCAATGAGCAGTTCTTC
CDR3: CASSEGPLNEQFF

V: TRBV20-1
size: -
J: TRBJ1-5
D: -
DNA: TGCAGTGCCGACCGGGGACCCCTTTATCAGCCCCAGCATTTT
CDR3: CSADRGPLYQPQHF

V: TRBV11-2
size: -
J: TRBJ2-5
D: -
DNA: TGTGCCAGCAGCTTAACTTTTCGCGTCTCTAAAGAGACCCAGTACTTC
CDR3: CASSLTFRVSKETQYF

V: TRBV5-6
size: -
J: TRBJ2-4
D: TRBD2
DNA: TGTGCCAGCAGCTTCGTTCTAGCGGGAAACAAAAGCATTCAGTACTTC
CDR3: CASSFVLAGNKSIQYF

V: TRBV14
size: few
J: TRBJ2-4
D: TRBD2
DNA: TGTGCCAGCAGCCAAACTAGCGGGAGGGCCTTCCAAAACATTCAGTACTTC
CDR3: CASSQTSGRAFQNIQYF

V: TRBV2
size: few
J: TRBJ2-3
D: -
DNA: TGTGCCAGCATTATCCCTTATCAGAATACGCAGTATTTT
CDR3: CASIIPYQNTQYF

V: TRBV12-3/TRBV12-4
size: -
J: TRBJ2-7
D: -
DNA: TGTGCCAGCAGTCCCGAGGGGGGGAGCTCCTACGAGCAGTACTTC
CDR3: CASSPEGGSSYEQYF

V: TRBV20-1
size: few
J: TRBJ1-2
D: -
DNA: TGCAGTGCTAGAATGGGGGCAGGCTATGGCTACACCTTC
CDR3: CSARMGAGYGYTF

V: TRBV27
size: -
J: TRBJ1-4
D: -
DNA: TGTGCCAGCAGTAGGAGAACTGTACGTGCAACTAATGAAAAACCGTTTTTT
CDR3: CASSRRTVRATNEKPFF

V: TRBV11-2
size: few
J: TRBJ2-7
D: TRBD2
DNA: TGTGCCAGCAGCTTAGATGTCCTAGCGGCACCCTACGAGCAGTACTTC
CDR3: CASSLDVLAAPYEQYF

V: TRBV12-3/TRBV12-4
size: few
J: TRBJ2-3
D: TRBD1
DNA: TGTGCCAGCAGTTTAGTGGCGACAGGGACAGATACGCAGTATTTT
CDR3: CASSLVATGTDTQYF

V: TRBV29-1
size: -
J: TRBJ2-5
D: -
DNA: TGCAGCGTTGAATTGGGCCTGACTCACCAAGAGACCCAGTACTTC
CDR3: CSVELGLTHQETQYF

V: TRBV20-1
size: -
J: TRBJ2-7
D: -
DNA: TGCAGTGCTAGATTCGGGGAGGCGACCTACGAGCAGTACTTC
CDR3: CSARFGEATYEQYF

V: TRBV5-1
size: -
J: TRBJ1-5
D: -
DNA: TGCGCCAGCAGCCCGCCCTGGAGTTTGATTTCCCAGCATTTT
CDR3: CASSPPWSLISQHF

V: TRBV9
size: -
J: TRBJ1-1
D: TRBD1
DNA: TGTGCCAGCAGCAAGCTACTAGGACAGGGTCGGATGAACACTGAAGCTTTCTTT
CDR3: CASSKLLGQGRMNTEAFF

V: TRBV29-1
size: few
J: TRBJ2-7
D: -
DNA: TGCAGCGTTTTCAGGGACCACAATGAGCAGTACTTC
CDR3: CSVFRDHNEQYF

V: TRBV28
size: few
J: TRBJ1-5
D: -
DNA: TGTGCCAGCAGTTTATGGGGGCGCGGTCAGCCCCAGCATTTT
CDR3: CASSLWGRGQPQHF

V: TRBV12-3/TRBV12-4
size: few
J: TRBJ2-2
D: TRBD2
DNA: TGTGCCAGCACCGGGAGGGAGGCCGGGGAGCTGTTTTTT
CDR3: CASTGREAGELFF

V: TRBV15
size: few
J: TRBJ1-2
D: -
DNA: TGTGCCACCAGCAAGGGGGTAGACTATGGCTACACCTTC
CDR3: CATSKGVDYGYTF